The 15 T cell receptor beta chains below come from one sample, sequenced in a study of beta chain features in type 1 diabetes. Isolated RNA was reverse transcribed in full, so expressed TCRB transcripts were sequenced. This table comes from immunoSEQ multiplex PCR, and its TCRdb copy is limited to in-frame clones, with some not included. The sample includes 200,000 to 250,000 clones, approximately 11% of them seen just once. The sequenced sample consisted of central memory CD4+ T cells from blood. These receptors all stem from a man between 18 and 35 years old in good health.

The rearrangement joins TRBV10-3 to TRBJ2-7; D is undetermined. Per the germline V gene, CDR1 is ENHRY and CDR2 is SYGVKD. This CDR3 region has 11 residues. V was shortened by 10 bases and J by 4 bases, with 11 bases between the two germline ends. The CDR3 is CATKRTYEQYF. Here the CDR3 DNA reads TGTGCCACCAAGCGTACGTACGAGCAGTACTTC.

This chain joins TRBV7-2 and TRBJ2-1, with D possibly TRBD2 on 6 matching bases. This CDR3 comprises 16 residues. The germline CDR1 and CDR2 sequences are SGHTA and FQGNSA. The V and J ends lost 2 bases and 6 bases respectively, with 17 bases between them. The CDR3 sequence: CASSLYASALSNEQFF. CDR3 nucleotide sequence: TGTGCCAGCAGCTTATATGCTAGCGCCCTTTCCAATGAGCAGTTCTTC.

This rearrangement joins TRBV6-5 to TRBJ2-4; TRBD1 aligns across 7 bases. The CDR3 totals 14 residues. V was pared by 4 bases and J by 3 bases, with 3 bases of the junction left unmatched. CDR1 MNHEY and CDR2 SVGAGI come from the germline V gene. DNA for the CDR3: TGTGCCAGCAGTTTCGGACAGGACAAAAACATTCAGTACTTC. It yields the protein CASSFGQDKNIQYF.

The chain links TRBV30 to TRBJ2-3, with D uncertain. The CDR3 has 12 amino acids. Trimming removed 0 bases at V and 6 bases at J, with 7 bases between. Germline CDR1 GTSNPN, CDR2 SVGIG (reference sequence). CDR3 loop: CAWSVLGDTQYF. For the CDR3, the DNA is TGTGCCTGGAGTGTACTGGGGGATACGCAGTATTTT. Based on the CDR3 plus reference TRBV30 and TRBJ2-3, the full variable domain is SQTIHQWPATLVQPVGSPLSLECTVEGTSNPNLYWYRQAAGRGLQLLFYSVGIGQISSEVPQNLSASRPQDRQFILSSKKLLLSDSGFYLCAWSVLGDTQYFGPGTRLTVL.

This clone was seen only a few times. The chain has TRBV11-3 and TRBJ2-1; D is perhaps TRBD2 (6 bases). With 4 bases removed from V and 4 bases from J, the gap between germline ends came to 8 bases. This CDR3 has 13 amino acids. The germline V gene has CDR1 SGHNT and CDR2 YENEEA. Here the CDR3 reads CASSSGLYNEQFF. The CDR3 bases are TGTGCCAGCAGCTCGGGACTTTACAATGAGCAGTTCTTC.

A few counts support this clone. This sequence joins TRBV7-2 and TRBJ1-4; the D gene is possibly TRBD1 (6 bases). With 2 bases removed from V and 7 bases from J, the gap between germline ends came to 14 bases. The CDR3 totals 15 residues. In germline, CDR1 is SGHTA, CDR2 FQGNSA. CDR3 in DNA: TGTGCCAGCAGCTTACGAACAGGGTTGGGTGAAAAACTGTTTTTT. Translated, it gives CASSLRTGLGEKLFF. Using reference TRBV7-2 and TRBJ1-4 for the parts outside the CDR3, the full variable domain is GAGVSQSPSNKVTEKGKDVELRCDPISGHTALYWYRQSLGQGLEFLIYFQGNSAPDKSGLPSDRFSAERTGGSVSTLTIQRTQQEDSAVYLCASSLRTGLGEKLFFGSGTQLSVL.

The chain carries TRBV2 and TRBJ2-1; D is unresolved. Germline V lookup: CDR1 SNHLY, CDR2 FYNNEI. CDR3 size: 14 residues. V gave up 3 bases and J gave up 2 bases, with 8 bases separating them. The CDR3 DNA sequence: TGTGCCAGCAGTGATCAGGCCACCTACAATGAGCAGTTCTTC. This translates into CASSDQATYNEQFF.

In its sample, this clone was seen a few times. The CDR3 loop reads CASSLVGRVGGELFF. DNA of the CDR3: TGCGCCAGCAGTTTGGTCGGGAGGGTTGGCGGGGAGCTGTTTTTT. The V gene is TRBV10-2, the J gene TRBJ2-2, with 8 nucleotides matching TRBD2. Unmatched junction bases numbered 9, after V lost 5 bases and J lost 7 bases. The CDR3 is 15 amino acids. Looked up from germline, CDR1 is WSHSY and CDR2 is SAAADI.

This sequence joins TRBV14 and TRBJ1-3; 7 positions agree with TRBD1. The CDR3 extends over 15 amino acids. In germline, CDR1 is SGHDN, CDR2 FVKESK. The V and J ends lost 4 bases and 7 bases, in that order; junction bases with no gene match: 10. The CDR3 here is CASSRKQGPGNTIYF. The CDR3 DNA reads TGTGCCAGCAGCCGCAAACAGGGGCCGGGGAACACCATATATTTT.

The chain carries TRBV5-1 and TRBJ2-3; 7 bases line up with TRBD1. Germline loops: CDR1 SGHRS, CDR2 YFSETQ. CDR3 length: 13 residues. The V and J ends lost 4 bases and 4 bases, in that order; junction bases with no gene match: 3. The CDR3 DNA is TGCGCCAGCAGCGAGCAGGGGGCAGATACGCAGTATTTT. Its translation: CASSEQGADTQYF.

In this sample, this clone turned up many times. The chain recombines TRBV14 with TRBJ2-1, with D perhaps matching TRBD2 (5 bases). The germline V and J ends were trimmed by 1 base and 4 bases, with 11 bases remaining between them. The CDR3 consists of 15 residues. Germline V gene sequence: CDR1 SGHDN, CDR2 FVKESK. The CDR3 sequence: CASSQVRRTYNEQFF. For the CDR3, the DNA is TGTGCCAGCAGCCAAGTTCGGAGGACGTACAATGAGCAGTTCTTC.

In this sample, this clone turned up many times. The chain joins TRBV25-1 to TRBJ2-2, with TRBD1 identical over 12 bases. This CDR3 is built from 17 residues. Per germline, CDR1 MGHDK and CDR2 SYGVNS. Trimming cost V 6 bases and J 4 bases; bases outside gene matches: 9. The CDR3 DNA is TGTGCCAGCAGGGGGACAGGGGGCCCGGCGGGCACCGGGGAGCTGTTTTTT. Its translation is CASRGTGGPAGTGELFF. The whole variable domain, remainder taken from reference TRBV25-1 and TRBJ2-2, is EADIYQTPRYLVIGTGKKITLECSQTMGHDKMYWYQQDPGMELHLIHYSYGVNSTEKGDLSSESTVSRIRTEHFPLTLESARPSHTSQYLCASRGTGGPAGTGELFFGEGSRLTVL.

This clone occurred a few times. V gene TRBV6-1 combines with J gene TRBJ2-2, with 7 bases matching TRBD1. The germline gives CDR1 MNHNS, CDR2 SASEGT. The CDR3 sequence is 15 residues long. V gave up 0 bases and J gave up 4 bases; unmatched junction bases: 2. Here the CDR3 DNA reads TGTGCCAGCAGTGAAGCGAGGGGGCTCACCGGGGAGCTGTTTTTT. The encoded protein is CASSEARGLTGELFF.

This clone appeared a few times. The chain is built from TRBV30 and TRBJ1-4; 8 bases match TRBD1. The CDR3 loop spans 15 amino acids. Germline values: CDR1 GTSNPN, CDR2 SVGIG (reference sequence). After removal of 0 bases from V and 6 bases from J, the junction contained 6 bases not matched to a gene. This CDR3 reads CAWSVQDRGHEKLFF. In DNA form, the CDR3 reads TGTGCCTGGAGTGTCCAAGACAGGGGCCATGAAAAACTGTTTTTT.

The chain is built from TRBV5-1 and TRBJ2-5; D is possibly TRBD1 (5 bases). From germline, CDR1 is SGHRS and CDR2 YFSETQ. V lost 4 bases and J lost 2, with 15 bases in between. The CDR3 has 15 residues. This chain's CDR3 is CASSPRVGAQETQYF. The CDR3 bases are TGCGCCAGCAGCCCCAGGGTAGGAGCTCAAGAGACCCAGTACTTC.